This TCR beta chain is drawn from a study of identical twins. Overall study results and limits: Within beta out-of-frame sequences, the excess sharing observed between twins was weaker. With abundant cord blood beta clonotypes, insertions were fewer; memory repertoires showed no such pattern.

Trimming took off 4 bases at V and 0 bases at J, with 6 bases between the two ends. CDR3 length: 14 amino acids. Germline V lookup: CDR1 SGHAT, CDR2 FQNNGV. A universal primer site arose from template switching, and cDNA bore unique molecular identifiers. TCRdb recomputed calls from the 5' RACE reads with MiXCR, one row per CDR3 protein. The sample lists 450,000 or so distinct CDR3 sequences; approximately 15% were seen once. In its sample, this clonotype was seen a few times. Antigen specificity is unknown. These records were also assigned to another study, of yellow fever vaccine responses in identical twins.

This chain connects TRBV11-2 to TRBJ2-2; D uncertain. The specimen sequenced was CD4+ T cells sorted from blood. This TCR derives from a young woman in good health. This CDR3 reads CASSWAANTGELFF. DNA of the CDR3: TGTGCCAGCAGCTGGGCTGCGAACACCGGGGAGCTGTTTTTT.